Listed below are T cell receptor beta chains from one sample, sequenced in a study of CD8+ T cells in alopecia areata. TCRdb's copy holds only in-frame clones and misses some; the assay was immunoSEQ multiplex PCR. The data hold 110,000 or so clones, with roughly three fifths observed a single time. The sample in question was CD4+ T cells sorted from blood, obtained at week 24, from a patient treated with tofacitinib. Every receptor here comes from a human donor with alopecia areata. Each CDR3 is given with its conserved first and last residue. Each record gives: J gene, clone size, V gene, D gene, CDR3 DNA, CDR3 protein. D genes are given only for firm matches. Clone size appears in some rows only: once, few, many, or a class for an expanded clone.

J gene: TRBJ1-4
clone size: -
V gene: TRBV29-1
D gene: -
CDR3 DNA: TGCAGCGTTGAAGAAGGCATACGTGGAGAAAAACTGTTTTTT
CDR3 protein: CSVEEGIRGEKLFF

J gene: TRBJ1-5
clone size: -
V gene: TRBV6-5
D gene: -
CDR3 DNA: TGTGCCAGCAGTTCCGCCTTAACCGGCAATCAGCCCCAGCATTTT
CDR3 protein: CASSSALTGNQPQHF

J gene: TRBJ1-2
clone size: -
V gene: TRBV6-5
D gene: TRBD1
CDR3 DNA: TGTGCCAGCAGCCGCGGGACAGGGGCTGGCTACACCTTC
CDR3 protein: CASSRGTGAGYTF

J gene: TRBJ2-5
clone size: once
V gene: TRBV19
D gene: -
CDR3 DNA: TGTGCCAGTAGAAGATCGGGCCAAGAGACCCAGTACTTC
CDR3 protein: CASRRSGQETQYF

J gene: TRBJ2-5
clone size: -
V gene: TRBV9
D gene: -
CDR3 DNA: TGTGCCAGCAGCGTAGGAATATCGAAGAGGGGGAAAGAGACCCAGTACTTC
CDR3 protein: CASSVGISKRGKETQYF

J gene: TRBJ1-4
clone size: -
V gene: TRBV10-3
D gene: TRBD1
CDR3 DNA: TGTGCCATCAGTGTGACAGGGATTAATGAAAAACTGTTTTTT
CDR3 protein: CAISVTGINEKLFF

J gene: TRBJ1-1
clone size: few
V gene: TRBV29-1
D gene: TRBD1
CDR3 DNA: TGCAGCGTTGCGCGGGGGACAGGGAACACTGAAGCTTTCTTT
CDR3 protein: CSVARGTGNTEAFF

J gene: TRBJ2-7
clone size: -
V gene: TRBV2
D gene: -
CDR3 DNA: TGTGCCAGCAGGCGGACAGTGAGCTCCTACGAGCAGTACTTC
CDR3 protein: CASRRTVSSYEQYF

J gene: TRBJ1-5
clone size: once
V gene: TRBV5-4
D gene: TRBD1
CDR3 DNA: TGTGCCAGCAGCTTCTCAGGGGGCGGTAGCAATCAGCCCCAGCATTTT
CDR3 protein: CASSFSGGGSNQPQHF

J gene: TRBJ2-5
clone size: -
V gene: TRBV6-1
D gene: TRBD2
CDR3 DNA: TGTGCCAGCGACACTAGCGCGACAGAGACCCAGTACTTC
CDR3 protein: CASDTSATETQYF

J gene: TRBJ2-5
clone size: -
V gene: TRBV7-2
D gene: TRBD2
CDR3 DNA: TGTGCCAGCAGCGACCGGCGGGGGGGCAGGGAGACCCAGTACTTC
CDR3 protein: CASSDRRGGRETQYF

J gene: TRBJ2-3
clone size: -
V gene: TRBV6-1
D gene: -
CDR3 DNA: TGTGCCAGCAGTGAATCCCGACCCTCAGGTACGCAGTATTTT
CDR3 protein: CASSESRPSGTQYF

J gene: TRBJ2-3
clone size: once
V gene: TRBV4-3
D gene: -
CDR3 DNA: TGCGCCAGCAGCCTCCGGGGCATAGATACGCAGTATTTT
CDR3 protein: CASSLRGIDTQYF

J gene: TRBJ1-1
clone size: -
V gene: TRBV18
D gene: TRBD1
CDR3 DNA: TGTGCCAGCTCACCTACTAAGAATACAGGGGGCACTGAAGCTTTCTTT
CDR3 protein: CASSPTKNTGGTEAFF

J gene: TRBJ2-7
clone size: -
V gene: TRBV9
D gene: TRBD1
CDR3 DNA: TGTGCCAGCAGCGTCCGGGACAGGGGGTCCTACGAGCAGTACTTC
CDR3 protein: CASSVRDRGSYEQYF

J gene: TRBJ2-7
clone size: -
V gene: TRBV19
D gene: -
CDR3 DNA: TGTGCCAGTAGTATCGACCCCGGAGCCTACGAGCAGTACTTC
CDR3 protein: CASSIDPGAYEQYF

J gene: TRBJ1-2
clone size: few
V gene: TRBV27
D gene: TRBD1
CDR3 DNA: TGTGCCAGCAGGCCCTCAGGGGGCAGCTACACCTTC
CDR3 protein: CASRPSGGSYTF

J gene: TRBJ1-1
clone size: -
V gene: TRBV20-1
D gene: -
CDR3 DNA: TGCAGTGCTAGCCTAGTACCTGAAGCTTTCTTT
CDR3 protein: CSASLVPEAFF

J gene: TRBJ1-4
clone size: -
V gene: TRBV2
D gene: TRBD1
CDR3 DNA: TGTGCCAGCAGCCAATCGACAGGGGGCGGTGAAAAACTGTTTTTT
CDR3 protein: CASSQSTGGGEKLFF

J gene: TRBJ1-1
clone size: few
V gene: TRBV7-2
D gene: TRBD1
CDR3 DNA: TGTGCCAGCAGCTTTCACGGGACAGGATTTACGGTGAACACTGAAGCTTTCTTT
CDR3 protein: CASSFHGTGFTVNTEAFF

J gene: TRBJ2-1
clone size: -
V gene: TRBV11-2
D gene: -
CDR3 DNA: TGTGCCAGCATCTCATCTTACAATGAGCAGTTCTTC
CDR3 protein: CASISSYNEQFF

J gene: TRBJ1-1
clone size: -
V gene: TRBV7-2
D gene: TRBD1
CDR3 DNA: TGTGCCAGCACTCCCACAGGGGCGCTGAACACTGAAGCTTTCTTT
CDR3 protein: CASTPTGALNTEAFF

J gene: TRBJ2-2
clone size: few
V gene: TRBV29-1
D gene: -
CDR3 DNA: TGCAGCTTTACACAGGGCGGCACCGGGGAGCTGTTTTTT
CDR3 protein: CSFTQGGTGELFF

J gene: TRBJ2-1
clone size: -
V gene: TRBV7-2
D gene: -
CDR3 DNA: TGTGCCAGCAACCTCGCGGGTCGGTATGAGCAGTTCTTC
CDR3 protein: CASNLAGRYEQFF

J gene: TRBJ2-3
clone size: once
V gene: TRBV4-1
D gene: -
CDR3 DNA: TGCGCCAGCAGCCACGGGAGCCTGACAGCAGATACGCAGTATTTT
CDR3 protein: CASSHGSLTADTQYF

J gene: TRBJ2-2
clone size: few
V gene: TRBV4-3
D gene: -
CDR3 DNA: TGCGCCAGCAGCCAAGAGTACTATAACACCGGGGAGCTGTTTTTT
CDR3 protein: CASSQEYYNTGELFF

J gene: TRBJ1-2
clone size: -
V gene: TRBV7-8
D gene: -
CDR3 DNA: TGTGCCAGCAGCTTAGGAAGAAGGAAGGGCAGTAACTATGGCTACACCTTC
CDR3 protein: CASSLGRRKGSNYGYTF

J gene: TRBJ1-5
clone size: -
V gene: TRBV30
D gene: -
CDR3 DNA: TGTGCCTGGAGTGGACAGGTGGGTCAGCCCCAGCATTTT
CDR3 protein: CAWSGQVGQPQHF

J gene: TRBJ1-2
clone size: once
V gene: TRBV29-1
D gene: TRBD1
CDR3 DNA: TGCAGCGTTGAATCGACACAGGGGCGCGGCTACACCTTC
CDR3 protein: CSVESTQGRGYTF

J gene: TRBJ2-7
clone size: -
V gene: TRBV4-2
D gene: TRBD1
CDR3 DNA: TGTGCCAGCAGCCAAGAAGGACAGGGTCCCTACGAGCAGTACTTC
CDR3 protein: CASSQEGQGPYEQYF

J gene: TRBJ2-5
clone size: -
V gene: TRBV19
D gene: TRBD2
CDR3 DNA: TGTGCCAGTAGTAGTCAGGGAGGGCAAGAGACCCAGTACTTC
CDR3 protein: CASSSQGGQETQYF

J gene: TRBJ1-2
clone size: few
V gene: TRBV6-5
D gene: -
CDR3 DNA: TGTGCCAGCAGACAACAGGGTATAGCTAACTATGGCTACACCTTC
CDR3 protein: CASRQQGIANYGYTF

J gene: TRBJ2-1
clone size: few
V gene: TRBV19
D gene: TRBD2
CDR3 DNA: TGTGCCAGTGCCTATAGCGGGGGCCCCTACAATGAGCAGTTCTTC
CDR3 protein: CASAYSGGPYNEQFF

J gene: TRBJ1-6
clone size: -
V gene: TRBV15
D gene: -
CDR3 DNA: TGTGCCACCAGCAGCCAGGGTCCAGGTGATTCACCCCTCCACTTT
CDR3 protein: CATSSQGPGDSPLHF

J gene: TRBJ1-6
clone size: -
V gene: TRBV5-6
D gene: TRBD1
CDR3 DNA: TGTGCCAGCAGCCGCGTGCGGGACAGGGGCGGTTCACCCCTCCACTTT
CDR3 protein: CASSRVRDRGGSPLHF

J gene: TRBJ2-2
clone size: few
V gene: TRBV29-1
D gene: -
CDR3 DNA: TGCAGCGTTGGGGGAGGGAACACCGGGGAGCTGTTTTTT
CDR3 protein: CSVGGGNTGELFF

J gene: TRBJ2-5
clone size: -
V gene: TRBV7-9
D gene: -
CDR3 DNA: TGTGCCAGCAGCCAGTCCAACCAAGAGACCCAGTACTTC
CDR3 protein: CASSQSNQETQYF

J gene: TRBJ2-7
clone size: -
V gene: TRBV10-3
D gene: TRBD2
CDR3 DNA: TGTGCCATCAGTCCTATGACTAGCGGGGGTTCATACGAGCAGTACTTC
CDR3 protein: CAISPMTSGGSYEQYF

J gene: TRBJ1-6
clone size: -
V gene: TRBV29-1
D gene: -
CDR3 DNA: TGCAGCGTTAAGGATAGCTCCTATAATTCACCCCTCCACTTT
CDR3 protein: CSVKDSSYNSPLHF

J gene: TRBJ1-2
clone size: -
V gene: TRBV20-1
D gene: -
CDR3 DNA: TGCAGTGCTAGCCGAATGGATGGCTACACCTTC
CDR3 protein: CSASRMDGYTF

J gene: TRBJ1-5
clone size: -
V gene: TRBV5-6
D gene: -
CDR3 DNA: TGTGCCAGCAGCTTGGGGCAGGGACTCAATCAGCCCCAGCATTTT
CDR3 protein: CASSLGQGLNQPQHF

J gene: TRBJ2-7
clone size: -
V gene: TRBV30
D gene: -
CDR3 DNA: TGTGCCTGGAGTGCCGGAGAAGGGGCCCGGTACTTC
CDR3 protein: CAWSAGEGARYF

J gene: TRBJ1-1
clone size: few
V gene: TRBV7-2
D gene: -
CDR3 DNA: TGTGCCAGCAGCGGCCAGTCAGGGTTTAACACTGAAGCTTTCTTT
CDR3 protein: CASSGQSGFNTEAFF

J gene: TRBJ2-3
clone size: -
V gene: TRBV6-5
D gene: TRBD2
CDR3 DNA: TGTGCCAGCAGTTCCCTCGGGGGGGGCAAAGATACGCAGTATTTT
CDR3 protein: CASSSLGGGKDTQYF

J gene: TRBJ1-2
clone size: -
V gene: TRBV27
D gene: -
CDR3 DNA: TGTGCCAGCAGTTTAAGGGATGGCTACACCTTC
CDR3 protein: CASSLRDGYTF